This TCR beta chain emerged from a study of cytomegalovirus exposure and HLA in healthy donors. Whole-study context: Of several hundred genotyped donors, roughly 80% clustered with self-reported Caucasian donors. Notes on the study in general: TCR beta V- and J-gene trimming was later associated with a missense DCLRE1C variant.

Germline loops: CDR1 GTSNPN, CDR2 SVGIG (reference sequence). The V end lost 0 bases, the J end lost 7 bases, and 12 bases lay between the germline ends. The CDR3 is 14 amino acids. Both 60 Vbeta primers and 13 Jbeta primers went into the PCR. Sequencing was performed with immunoSEQ multiplex PCR; in TCRdb, only in-frame clones are kept and a portion is missing. The sample lists more than 150,000 clones, 65% to 90% seen once, with around 1.2% in the top ten. Comment on this clone: Antigen: not known.

This clonotype was sampled from a girl aged 2-10 years in good health and CMV-seropositive. V is TRBV30 and J is TRBJ1-4, with D perhaps matching TRBD1 (5 bases). The sample comprised PBMCs. The DNA for the CDR3 is TGTGCCTGGAGTGTAGGGGTTCAGGGTGAAAAACTGTTTTTT. Its protein is CAWSVGVQGEKLFF.